This T cell receptor beta chain emerged from a study of cytomegalovirus exposure and HLA in healthy donors. Whole-study findings and limits: The study put 150 or so TCR beta chains on its list as cytomegalovirus-associated. Later analysis associated a missense DCLRE1C variant with TCR beta V- and J-gene trimming. When analyzed later, the rates of TCR association showed variation by HLA locus, with DRB1 the most and HLA-C the fewest.

Healthy bone marrow donors made up the cohort. About this clone: Its specificity is not known.

The PCR contained 60 Vbeta and 13 Jbeta primers. Measured with immunoSEQ multiplex PCR; TCRdb has only the in-frame clones, and not every one. The table lists more than 75,000 clones, 74% of them singletons. Sequencing input: PBMCs. The clonotype was recovered from a woman between 50 and 59 years old in good health and CMV-seropositive.

CDR3: CASSQTGFGLFF. The DNA for the CDR3 is TGTGCCAGCAGCCAGACAGGGTTTGGACTGTTTTTT. The chain employs TRBV7-6 and TRBJ1-4; TRBD1 matches 7 bases. The CDR3 sequence is 12 residues long. Germline CDR1 is SGHVS and CDR2 is FNYEAQ. The J segment lost 13 bases and the V segment lost 5 bases, leaving 7 bases of the junction unmatched.